This TCR beta chain was found in a study of radiotherapy plus CTLA-4 blockade in lung cancer (dated by TCRdb to between 2018 and 2020). About the study as a whole: Among the enrolled patients, about 20% had an objective response, and roughly 30% reached disease control.

In this study, focal radiation therapy paired with CTLA-4 blockade (ipilimumab) was tested in patients who had chemo-refractory metastatic non-small-cell lung cancer. As regards this clone: This receptor's antigen is unknown. There are no base qualities to consult, and no much larger clone falls within one base.

V loses 0 bases, J loses 4 bases, and the germline ends lie 17 bases apart. From the cysteine through the phenylalanine, the CDR3 covers 17 amino acids. The retained sequence is limited to the CDR3, 51 bases, with the frame set at the first base. CDR1 SGDLS and CDR2 YYNGEE were looked up in the germline V gene. The library was prepared using the immunoSEQ multiplex PCR assay. The immuneACCESS repertoire file appears here via TCRdb, limited to in-frame rearrangements. These files lack a portion of the clones; in checked studies, under half of the deficit traces to unresolved V genes, and the cause of the others is not known. The sample table contains about 59,000 clones; only one count was recorded for about 70% of them. The biggest ten clones account for roughly 8% of the sample. The full study reports these points: After treatment with radiotherapy and ipilimumab, TCR clones that originated in tumors expanded in peripheral blood. The strongest predictors of response were reported to be early dynamic shifts in blood T cell clones along with a rise in serum interferon-beta following radiation.

The input for sequencing was peripheral blood, taken from a patient treated with radiotherapy plus ipilimumab. The receptor was derived from a human donor with non-small cell lung cancer whose response to radiotherapy plus ipilimumab could not be evaluated. This receptor chain uses TRBV9 and TRBJ2-1; 5 matching bases give a weak D call of TRBD2. In nucleotide form, the sequence is TGTGCCAGCAGCGTAGAAGGTGAGGGCCATCTTTACAATGAGCAGTTCTTC. Its translation reads: CASSVEGEGHLYNEQFF.